The table lists the clone carrying this T cell receptor (beta chain) with a few counts. Its antigen is undetermined. This specimen comes from a study of breast tumors, draining lymph nodes, adjacent tissues. Findings of the study overall: Findings are consistent with lymph node origin and intratumoral expansion of most tumor T cells. Data only fit, rather than demonstrated, lymph node origin of most tumor T cells. Luminal-like breast cancer showed significantly greater tumor-nontumor repertoire similarity than basal-like breast cancer did. Tumor TCR diversity was below lymph nodes but above nontumor tissue.

The germline V gene has CDR1 GTSNPN and CDR2 SVGIG (reference sequence). V gave up 5 bases and J gave up 1 base, with 9 bases separating them. This CDR3 has 13 residues. TCRdb passed the multiplex PCR reads through MiXCR, listing each CDR3 protein once. The sample yields more than 250,000 distinct CDR3 sequences, around 30% seen once. Breast cancer patients provided tissue from their axillary draining lymph nodes. This chain uses TRBV30 with TRBJ1-3; D remains ambiguous. Sequencing was carried out using axillary lymph node tissue. This clonotype was obtained from a female donor with breast cancer. Some clones in this sample may be carry-over from other donors' samples. Here the CDR3 reads CAWAVISGNTIYF. CDR3 bases: TGTGCCTGGGCAGTGATTTCTGGAAACACCATATATTTT.